A single TCR beta chain is shown here with its context. Its antigen is undetermined. Taking about 19-32 mg of unsorted bulk tissue, the authors co-extracted RNA and DNA. Patients underwent resection of primary liver carcinoma. The patients carried chronic HBV infection and had received no treatment. With around 450 ng total RNA as template and a constant-region primer, TCR beta cDNA was made. Library construction for TCR beta comprised three nested multiplex PCR rounds performed with slightly modified ARM-PCR. Amplification in the first two PCR rounds was performed using TRBV1-TRBV30 forward primers and a C-beta reverse primer for approximately 10 cycles each. Using its own MiXCR run on the multiplex PCR reads, TCRdb lists one record per CDR3 protein. The sample lists more than 30,000 distinct CDR3 sequences, approximately 80% occurring once. The entry originates in a study of tumor-infiltrating lymphocytes in primary liver carcinoma.

This CDR3 comprises 16 residues. J lost 6 bases, V lost 10 bases, and 18 bases had no gene match. CDR1 and CDR2 from the germline V gene are MDHEN and SYDVKM. General study findings and limits: Reduced overlap was seen in tumor-adjacent and tumor-blood pairs versus tumor region pairs. Appearing in all five tumor regions was true of only about 7-24% of top clones.

The sequenced material came from liver tumor tissue from sampling region 5. Subset noted: tumor region T5, tumor centre. The chain joins TRBV28 to TRBJ2-3; 8 nucleotides line up with TRBD2. This receptor was taken from a man aged 40-55 years with primary liver carcinoma and hepatitis B virus infection. The CDR3 protein is CAITLFGTSVGDTQYF. CDR3 bases: TGTGCCATCACTTTATTCGGGACTAGTGTGGGCGATACGCAGTATTTT.